This T cell receptor (beta chain) originates from a study of T cell responses to AZD1222 COVID-19 vaccine. General study results and limits: Mostly white British, mostly female donors; authors suggested clonal diversity may be underestimated. Without day 14 samples, only post-peak T cell repertoires were studied. Reportedly, close to half of spike-specific TCRs are directed against unmutated variant regions.

Germline V gene sequence: CDR1 SGHRS, CDR2 YFSETQ. V lost 4 bases to trimming and J lost 7 bases, with 14 bases between them. This CDR3 is 14 amino acids long. Sequencing used immunoSEQ multiplex PCR; TCRdb keeps in-frame clones, though not all of them. Altogether some 110,000 clones are present, around 89% being singletons, with the ten largest covering 6.5% to 7.5%. Turning to this clone: The antigen remains unidentified.

The sample was peripheral blood, taken 28 days after the second AZD1222 dose. The chain combines TRBV5-1 with TRBJ1-4, with D maybe TRBD1 (6 bases). This clonotype was obtained from an adult who received the AZD1222 COVID-19 vaccine. CDR3 residues: CASSKAGVGEKLFF. The CDR3, as DNA: TGCGCCAGCAGCAAGGCAGGGGTGGGTGAAAAACTGTTTTTT. Full variable domain (missing parts from reference TRBV5-1 and TRBJ1-4): KAGVTQTPRYLIKTRGQQVTLSCSPISGHRSVSWYQQTPGQGLQFLFEYFSETQRNKGNFPGRFSGRQFSNSRSEMNVSTLELGDSALYLCASSKAGVGEKLFFGSGTQLSVL.